A single sample is the source of the 10 T cell receptor beta chains below, sequenced in a study of blood T cell repertoires in COVID-19. Only in-frame clones appear in the TCRdb table, and some are missing; sequencing was by immunoSEQ multiplex PCR. Seen here are over 110,000 clones, around three quarters observed once, and the top ten hold 13%. Sequenced input: peripheral blood. These receptors originate from a man older than 75 with acute or convalescent COVID-19.

V is TRBV6-1 and J is TRBJ2-3, with TRBD2 matching over 12 bases. The CDR3 spans 15 residues. Unmatched junction bases numbered 1, after V lost 2 bases and J lost 4 bases. Germline V gene data show CDR1 as MNHNS and CDR2 as SASEGT. The CDR3 DNA reads as TGTGCCAGCAGTGAACTAGCGGGGGGGCCAGATACGCAGTATTTT. Translating gives CASSELAGGPDTQYF.

V and J are TRBV5-1 and TRBJ2-7; 9 nucleotides agree with TRBD1. The CDR3 is made up of 15 amino acids. Germline CDR1 reads SGHRS; CDR2 reads YFSETQ. V dropped 4 bases and J dropped 7; count of bases not matched to a gene: 12. CDR3 nucleotide sequence: TGCGCCAGCAGCCCGCACCCGGGGACAGGGCAAGAGCAGTACTTC. This translates into CASSPHPGTGQEQYF.

The V and J genes are TRBV9 and TRBJ2-2; 8 nucleotides line up with TRBD2. In germline, CDR1 is SGDLS, CDR2 YYNGEE. The length of the CDR3 is 16 residues. Trimming at V came to 5 bases and at J to 3 bases, leaving 9 bases not matched to a gene. This CDR3 is CASSVAGGLYTGELFF. In DNA, the CDR3 is TGTGCCAGCAGTGTGGCGGGGGGCTTGTACACCGGGGAGCTGTTTTTT. The variable domain in full, with the rest retrieved from reference TRBV9 and TRBJ2-2, is DSGVTQTPKHLITATGQRVTLRCSPRSGDLSVYWYQQSLDQGLQFLIQYYNGEERAKGNILERFSAQQFPDLHSELNLSSLELGDSALYFCASSVAGGLYTGELFFGEGSRLTVL.

This rearrangement joins TRBV15 to TRBJ1-5; no reliable D call. This CDR3 contains 16 residues. CDR1 and CDR2 from the germline V gene are LNHNV and YYDKDF (reference sequence). Trimming removed 4 bases at V and 0 bases at J, with 13 bases between. CDR3 in amino acids: CATSKGGSASNQPQHF. CDR3 coding DNA: TGTGCCACCAGCAAGGGCGGGAGTGCTAGCAATCAGCCCCAGCATTTT.

This chain connects TRBV27 to TRBJ2-3, with D possibly being TRBD1 (6 bases). The CDR3 is 15 residues long. Germline CDR1 is MNHEY and CDR2 is SMNVEV (reference sequence). Trimming removed 5 bases at V and 1 base at J, with 13 bases between. The chain's CDR3 is CASSIQGRRTDTQYF. CDR3 coding DNA: TGTGCCAGCAGTATACAGGGCCGACGCACAGATACGCAGTATTTT.

This clone has a handful of counts. This chain connects TRBV18 to TRBJ1-5; 8 nucleotides align to TRBD1. The germline V gene encodes CDR1 KGHSH and CDR2 LQKENI. V lost 2 bases to trimming and J lost 7 bases; unmatched junction nucleotides: 4. The CDR3 has 14 amino acids. CDR3 DNA: TGTGCCAGCTCACCAACAGGGGGAAGGCAGCCCCAGCATTTT. It encodes CASSPTGGRQPQHF.

This chain connects TRBV6-5 to TRBJ1-4, with D possibly TRBD1 on 5 matching bases. Between the trimmed V and J ends, which lost 7 bases and 7 bases, there was a span of 10 bases. The germline V gene has CDR1 MNHEY and CDR2 SVGAGI. The CDR3 contains 12 residues. The CDR3 DNA follows: TGTGCCAGCACAGGGAACGGTGAAAAACTGTTTTTT. This encodes CASTGNGEKLFF.

This chain joins TRBV7-3 and TRBJ1-5, with 8 bases matching TRBD1. Germline V CDR1 and CDR2: SGHTA, FQGTGA. The trim removed 3 bases at V and 5 bases at J, leaving 0 bases unmatched. The CDR3 loop spans 13 amino acids. The CDR3 loop is CASSLTGDQPQHF. As DNA, the CDR3 is TGTGCCAGCAGCTTGACAGGGGATCAGCCCCAGCATTTT. The full variable domain, rest sourced from reference TRBV7-3 and TRBJ1-5, is GAGVSQTPSNKVTEKGKYVELRCDPISGHTALYWYRQSLGQGPEFLIYFQGTGAADDSGLPNDRFFAVRPEGSVSTLKIQRTERGDSAVYLCASSLTGDQPQHFGDGTRLSIL.

The chain links TRBV11-2 to TRBJ2-5; 15 bases fit TRBD2. Losses at the gene ends were 1 base for V and 1 base for J; bases not matched to a gene: 7. The CDR3 runs 19 residues. The germline CDR1 and CDR2 sequences are SGHAT and FQNNGV. The CDR3 here is CASSLVPGLAGGGQETQYF. The DNA of the CDR3 is TGTGCCAGCAGCTTAGTCCCGGGACTAGCGGGGGGAGGCCAAGAGACCCAGTACTTC.

The V gene is TRBV9, the J gene TRBJ2-2; D is ambiguous. Germline lookup yields CDR1 SGDLS and CDR2 YYNGEE. The CDR3 runs 16 residues. Trimming shortened V by 1 base and J by 4 bases, and 14 bases separated the two germline ends. In DNA form, the CDR3 reads TGTGCCAGCAGCGTATCCAGCCGCCGAGGCACCGGGGAGCTGTTTTTT. Amino acid sequence: CASSVSSRRGTGELFF. The whole variable domain, remainder taken from reference TRBV9 and TRBJ2-2, is DSGVTQTPKHLITATGQRVTLRCSPRSGDLSVYWYQQSLDQGLQFLIQYYNGEERAKGNILERFSAQQFPDLHSELNLSSLELGDSALYFCASSVSSRRGTGELFFGEGSRLTVL.